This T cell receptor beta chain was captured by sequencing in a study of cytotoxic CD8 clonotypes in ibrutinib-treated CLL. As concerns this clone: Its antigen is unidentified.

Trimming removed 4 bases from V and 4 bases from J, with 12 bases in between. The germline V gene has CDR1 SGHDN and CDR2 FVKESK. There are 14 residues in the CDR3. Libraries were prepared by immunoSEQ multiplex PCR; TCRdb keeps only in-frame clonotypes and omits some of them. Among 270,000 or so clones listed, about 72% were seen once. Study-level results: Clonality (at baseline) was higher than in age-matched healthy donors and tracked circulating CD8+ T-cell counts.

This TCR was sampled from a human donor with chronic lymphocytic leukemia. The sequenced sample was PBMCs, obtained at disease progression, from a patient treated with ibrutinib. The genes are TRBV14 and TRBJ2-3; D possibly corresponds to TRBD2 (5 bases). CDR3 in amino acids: CASSPYYGADTQYF. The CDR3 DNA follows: TGTGCCAGCAGCCCCTATTACGGGGCAGATACGCAGTATTTT.